The 13 T cell receptor beta chains in this list originate from one sample, sequenced in a study of regulatory T cells in long-lasting Graves disease. Combining iRepertoire HTBI primers with Arm-PCR of CDR3 regions, the authors built TCR beta libraries. One entry per CDR3 protein results from TCRdb running MiXCR on the multiplex PCR reads. This repertoire shows over 500,000 distinct CDR3 sequences, 15% to 20% found once; its top ten account for 15% to 20%. Stated time point: newly diagnosed GD, antithyroid drugs for less than 3 months. Making the TCR library involved RNA that had been extracted from PBMCs. These data were also reused for a study on T cells in Graves' hyperthyroidism and ophthalmopathy.

Sequenced here: peripheral blood mononuclear cells (PBMCs), sampled at new diagnosis, from a patient treated with antithyroid drugs. Receptors were obtained from a woman between 25 and 40 years old with Graves disease.

The V gene is TRBV9, the J gene TRBJ2-1; tentatively, D is TRBD1 or TRBD2 (6 bases each). V was trimmed by 4 bases and J by 0 bases, leaving 17 bases between them. This CDR3 region has 17 residues. Germline assignment: CDR1 SGDLS and CDR2 YYNGEE. The CDR3 is CASSRFGGLASYNEQFF. CDR3 in DNA: TGTGCCAGCAGCCGATTCGGGGGCCTTGCCTCCTACAATGAGCAGTTCTTC.

This chain uses TRBV7-3 with TRBJ2-5; the match to TRBD2 covers 7 bases. CDR3 size: 15 residues. Germline V gives CDR1 SGHTA, CDR2 FQGTGA. With V trimmed by 4 bases and J by 4 bases, 9 bases remained unmatched. CDR3 coding DNA: TGTGCCAGCAGCTCTGTAGGGGTAGCGGGAGAGACCCAGTACTTC. This gives the protein CASSSVGVAGETQYF.

This clonotype has at least ten counts. The chain employs TRBV7-9 and TRBJ1-1; perhaps TRBD1 as D (5 bases). The CDR3 consists of 13 residues. Germline V gene lookup returns CDR1 SEHNR and CDR2 FQNEAQ (reference sequence). Between the trimmed V and J ends, which lost 5 bases and 3 bases, there was a span of 10 bases. CDR3 nucleotides: TGTGCCAGCAGCGCGGGACCTCACACTGAAGCTTTCTTT. Translation gives CASSAGPHTEAFF.

To note about this clonotype: A much larger clone differs by one base, so this may be a read error. The chain has TRBV7-2 and TRBJ1-1, with D tentatively TRBD1 (5 bases). Between the trimmed V and J ends, which lost 5 bases and 4 bases, there was a span of 11 bases. The germline V gene has CDR1 SGHTA and CDR2 FQGNSA. This CDR3 region has 13 residues. CDR3 in amino acids: CASSGTPSTEAFF. The CDR3 bases are TGTGCCAGCAGCGGGACCCCGAGCACTGAAGCTTTCTTT.

This clonotype occurred a few times. V and J are TRBV5-1 and TRBJ2-2; maybe TRBD2 (7 bases). Trimming took 4 bases from V and 5 from J, leaving 15 bases between them. Germline assignment: CDR1 SGHRS and CDR2 YFSETQ. The CDR3 has 15 amino acids. The CDR3 loop reads CASSPNAGATGELFF. The CDR3 DNA reads TGCGCCAGCAGCCCCAACGCGGGGGCGACCGGGGAGCTGTTTTTT.

The rearrangement joins TRBV7-9 to TRBJ1-1; no reliable D call. Germline CDR1 SEHNR, CDR2 FQNEAQ (reference sequence). The CDR3 length is 14 residues. V was trimmed by 1 base and J by 4 bases, leaving 10 bases between them. In DNA, the CDR3 is TGTGCCAGCAGCTTAGGTTATGGGCGCACTGAAGCTTTCTTT. Its translation: CASSLGYGRTEAFF.

The sample holds a few counts of this clonotype. This chain links TRBV12-3 or TRBV12-4 with TRBJ1-1, with D maybe TRBD1 (5 bases). CDR3 length: 16 amino acids. Trimming cost V 1 base and J 2 bases, with 14 bases left between them. The CDR3 DNA sequence: TGTGCCAGCAGTTTAGTGCAGGGACTATCAAACACTGAAGCTTTCTTT. This translates into CASSLVQGLSNTEAFF.

The chain joins TRBV5-1 to TRBJ2-3; no definite D call. The CDR3 spans 16 residues. Trimming removed 0 bases at V and 6 bases at J, with 17 bases between. CDR1 is SGHRS and CDR2 is YFSETQ in the germline V gene. The CDR3 loop reads CASSLGRLTQLDTQYF. CDR3 sequence (DNA): TGCGCCAGCAGCTTGGGCCGGCTAACCCAGTTGGATACGCAGTATTTT.

This clonotype has a count of ten or more. The chain has TRBV10-3 and TRBJ2-7; 10 nucleotides align to TRBD2. J was trimmed by 2 bases and V by 11 bases; bases with no gene match: 6. The CDR3 spans 13 residues. Germline V CDR1 and CDR2: ENHRY, SYGVKD. DNA for the CDR3: TGTGCCGTACGGACTAGCGGCACCTACGAGCAGTACTTC. This gives the protein CAVRTSGTYEQYF.

This clonotype came up many times. V and J are TRBV2 and TRBJ2-7; the D gene is possibly TRBD1 (6 bases). Germline lookup yields CDR1 SNHLY and CDR2 FYNNEI. The CDR3 loop spans 11 amino acids. V was trimmed by 9 bases and J by 3 bases, leaving 9 bases between them. The CDR3 bases are TGTGCCAGTGGACAGAACTACGAGCAGTACTTC. Its translation is CASGQNYEQYF.

CDR3: CASSLQVDTEAFF. Here the CDR3 DNA reads TGTGCCAGCAGCTTGCAGGTGGACACTGAAGCTTTCTTT. This chain connects TRBV7-3 to TRBJ1-1, with D unresolved. Trimming removed 3 bases at V and 3 bases at J, with 8 bases between. The CDR3 is 13 amino acids. Germline CDR1 SGHTA, CDR2 FQGTGA.

The chain carries TRBV7-9 and TRBJ2-1; TRBD2 matches at 10 bases. With 6 bases clipped from V and 9 bases from J, the junction kept 11 bases outside the gene matches. CDR3 length equals 15 residues. CDR1 SEHNR and CDR2 FQNEAQ come from the germline V gene (reference sequence). For the CDR3, the DNA is TGTGCCAGCAGGGGGGGCGCTAGCGGGAGAAGTGAGCAGTTCTTC. This translates into CASRGGASGRSEQFF.

Worth noting for this clonotype: This may be a read error, as it is one base from a much larger clone. This chain uses TRBV6-2 or TRBV6-3 with TRBJ2-1, with D perhaps matching TRBD2 (6 bases). The CDR3 runs 17 residues. CDR1 is MNHEY and CDR2 is SVGEGT in the germline V gene. This chain's CDR3 is CTSSPSYSSVAYNEQFF. CDR3 DNA: TGTACCAGCAGTCCCTCATATTCTAGCGTGGCCTACAATGAGCAGTTCTTC.